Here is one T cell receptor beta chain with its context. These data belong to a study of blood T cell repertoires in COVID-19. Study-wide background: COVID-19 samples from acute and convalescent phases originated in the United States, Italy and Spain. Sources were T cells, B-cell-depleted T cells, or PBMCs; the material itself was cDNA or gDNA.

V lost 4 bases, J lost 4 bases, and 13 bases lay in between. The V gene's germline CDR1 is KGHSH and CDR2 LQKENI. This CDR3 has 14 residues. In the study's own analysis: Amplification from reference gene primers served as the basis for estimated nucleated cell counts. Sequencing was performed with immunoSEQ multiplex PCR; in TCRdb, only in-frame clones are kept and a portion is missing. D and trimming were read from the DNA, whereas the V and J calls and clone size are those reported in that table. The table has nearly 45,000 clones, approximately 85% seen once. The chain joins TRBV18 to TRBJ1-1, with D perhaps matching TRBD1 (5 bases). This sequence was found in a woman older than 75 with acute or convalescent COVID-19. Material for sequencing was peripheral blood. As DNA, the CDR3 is TGTGCCAGCTCACGGTCAGGGTCCTCCACTGAAGCTTTCTTT. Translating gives CASSRSGSSTEAFF.